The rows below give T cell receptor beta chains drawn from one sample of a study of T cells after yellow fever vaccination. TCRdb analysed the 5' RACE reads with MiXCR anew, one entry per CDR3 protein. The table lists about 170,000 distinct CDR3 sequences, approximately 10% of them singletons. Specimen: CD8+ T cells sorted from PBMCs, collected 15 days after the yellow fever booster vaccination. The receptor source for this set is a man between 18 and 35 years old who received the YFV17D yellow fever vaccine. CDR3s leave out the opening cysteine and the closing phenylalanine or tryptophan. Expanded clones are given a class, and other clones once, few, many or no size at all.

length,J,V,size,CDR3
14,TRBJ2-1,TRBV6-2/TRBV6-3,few,ASSPVTSGAYNEQF
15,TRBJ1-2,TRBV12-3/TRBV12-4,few,ASSFTATGEDPYGYT
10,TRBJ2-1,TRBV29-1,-,SVEDSHNEQF
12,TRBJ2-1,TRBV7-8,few,ASSSRLANNEQF
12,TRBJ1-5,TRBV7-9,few,ASSRDSPNQPQH
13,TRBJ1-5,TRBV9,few,ASSPTGVHNQPQH
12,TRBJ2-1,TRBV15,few,ATIKRGAGNEQF
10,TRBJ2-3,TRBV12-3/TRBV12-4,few,ATDWEGDTQY
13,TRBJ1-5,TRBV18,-,ASSPPGGGNQPQH
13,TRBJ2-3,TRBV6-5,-,ASSYSGQGTDTQY
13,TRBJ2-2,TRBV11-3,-,ASSFSGGNTGELF
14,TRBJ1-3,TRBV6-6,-,ASSDPGQQFANTIY
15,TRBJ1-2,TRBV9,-,ASSVALPGGRDYGYT
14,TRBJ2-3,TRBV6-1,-,ASNGLAGGPTDTQY
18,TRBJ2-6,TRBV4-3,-,ASSQEVMGTGGSGANVLT
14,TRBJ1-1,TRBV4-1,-,ASSLGSWTGGTEAF
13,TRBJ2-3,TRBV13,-,ASSLDGRNTDTQY
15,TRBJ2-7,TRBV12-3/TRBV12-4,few,ASSTTDGLAGGYEQY
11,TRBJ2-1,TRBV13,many,ASSQGTYNEQF
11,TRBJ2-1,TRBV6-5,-,ASSQNSMDEQF
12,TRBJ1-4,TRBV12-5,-,ASGPVGRDEKLF
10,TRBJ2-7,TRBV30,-,AWGTGTYEQY
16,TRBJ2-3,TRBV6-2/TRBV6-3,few,ASTRGTSGGFWADTQY
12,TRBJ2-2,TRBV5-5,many,ASAQWAVGGELF
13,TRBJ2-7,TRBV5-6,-,ASSLGQGIHYEQY
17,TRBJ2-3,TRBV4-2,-,ASSQLGLAGGGVTDTQY
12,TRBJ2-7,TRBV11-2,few,ASSPEELSYEQY
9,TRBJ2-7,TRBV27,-,ASGESYEQY
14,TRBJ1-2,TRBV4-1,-,ASSPFPGTGIHGYT
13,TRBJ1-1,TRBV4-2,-,ASSQNQGRDTEAF